The clone carrying this TCR beta chain has a handful of counts. Its antigen is not known. TCRdb itself ran the 5' RACE reads through MiXCR, one entry per CDR3 protein. The profile shows roughly 35,000 distinct CDR3 sequences, roughly 7.5% of them singletons. The CDR3 runs 17 residues. Germline assignment: CDR1 SEHNR and CDR2 FQNEAQ (reference sequence). J was trimmed by 4 bases and V by 5 bases; bases with no gene match: 11. The source of the sample is a study of T-cell memory formation after mild COVID-19. Broader study findings: Clones that got smaller from day 15 to 85 had even CD4/CD8, while clones growing later tipped toward CD4+. Certain responding clones were present in pre-infection memory, suggesting participation of cross-reactive memory.

This receptor was obtained from a man aged 18 to 29 who had mild COVID-19 (a few samples of this study predate the infection). Cell type and time point are not known. The sequenced sample was PBMCs or a T cell subset sorted from them (not recorded which). The gene calls are TRBV7-9 and TRBJ1-2; the match to TRBD1 covers 12 bases. The CDR3 DNA reads as TGTGCCAGCAGCCCGGGACAGGGGGCTTTATCAGGCTATGGCTACACCTTC. Protein: CASSPGQGALSGYGYTF. The full variable domain, with the rest looked up from reference TRBV7-9 and TRBJ1-2, is DTGVSQNPRHKITKRGQNVTFRCDPISEHNRLYWYRQTLGQGPEFLTYFQNEAQLEKSRLLSDRFSAERPKGSFSTLEIQRTEQGDSAMYLCASSPGQGALSGYGYTFGSGTRLTVV.